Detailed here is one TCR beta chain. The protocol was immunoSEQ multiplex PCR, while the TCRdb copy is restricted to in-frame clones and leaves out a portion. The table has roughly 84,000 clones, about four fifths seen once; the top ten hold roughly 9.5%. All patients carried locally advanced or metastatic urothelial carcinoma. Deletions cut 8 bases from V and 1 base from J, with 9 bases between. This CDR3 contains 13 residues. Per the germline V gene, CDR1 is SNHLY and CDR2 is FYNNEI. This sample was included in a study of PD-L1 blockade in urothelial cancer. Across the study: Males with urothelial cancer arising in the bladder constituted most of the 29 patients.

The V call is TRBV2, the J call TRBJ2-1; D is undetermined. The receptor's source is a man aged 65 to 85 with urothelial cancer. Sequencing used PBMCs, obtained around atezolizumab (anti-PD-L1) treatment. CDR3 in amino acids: CASAETSYNEQFF. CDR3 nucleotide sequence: TGTGCCAGCGCCGAGACTTCCTACAATGAGCAGTTCTTC.